The 25 T cell receptor beta chains given below trace back to one sample, sequenced in a study of T cell responses to AZD1222 COVID-19 vaccine. Profiled with immunoSEQ multiplex PCR; TCRdb holds only in-frame clones, not every one. The repertoire includes about 96,000 clones, 75% to 90% of them detected once, and roughly 24% sits in the top ten. The starting material was peripheral blood, obtained on day 0 of AZD1222 vaccination. All receptors derive from an adult in good health.

The V and J genes are TRBV3-1 (or the pseudogene TRBV3-2) and TRBJ2-5; the match to TRBD2 covers 8 bases. V gave up 4 bases and J gave up 5 bases; unmatched junction bases: 9. This CDR3 has 15 residues. Per germline, CDR1 LGHDT and CDR2 YNNKEL (reference sequence). CDR3 in amino acids: CASSLIREGGETQYF. The CDR3 DNA sequence: TGTGCCAGCAGCCTGATCCGGGAGGGTGGCGAGACCCAGTACTTC.

As to this clone: One end of the junction varies from germline; a read error may be responsible. This chain joins TRBV6-5 and TRBJ1-1; D is unresolved. CDR3 length equals 13 residues. The germline CDR1 and CDR2 sequences are MNHEY and SVGAGI. CDR3 DNA: TGTGCCAGCATCATCCCCGGGAACCCTGAAGCTTTCTTT. This gives the protein CASIIPGNPEAFF.

This chain connects TRBV9 to TRBJ2-7; possibly TRBD1 or TRBD2 for D (5 bases each). V was cut by 2 bases and J by 8 bases, with 17 bases left in between. The V gene's germline CDR1 is SGDLS and CDR2 YYNGEE. The CDR3 totals 14 residues. The CDR3: CASSVGGALVQQYF. The CDR3 DNA follows: TGTGCCAGCAGCGTTGGGGGAGCCCTCGTGCAGCAGTACTTC.

This chain joins TRBV12-5 and TRBJ1-5; D may be TRBD1 (5 bases). Germline-derived CDR1 and CDR2 are LGHNT and FRNRAP. The CDR3 totals 12 residues. V dropped 5 bases and J dropped 7 bases, with 9 bases sitting between them. DNA for the CDR3: TGTGCTAGTGGTCTAACAGGCCAGCCCCAGCATTTT. It yields the protein CASGLTGQPQHF.

This clone was counted only a few times. V is TRBV19 and J is TRBJ2-2, with D possibly being TRBD1 (5 bases). Trimming left V 1 base short and J 7 bases short, with 10 bases between. From germline, CDR1 is LNHDA and CDR2 SQIVND (reference sequence). This CDR3 spans 14 amino acids. CDR3 sequence reads: CASSIGGALGELFF. The CDR3 DNA sequence: TGTGCCAGTAGTATAGGGGGCGCTCTCGGGGAGCTGTTTTTT.

This CDR3 reads CASSIKMVGRQFF. The CDR3 DNA reads as TGTGCCAGTAGTATTAAAATGGTAGGGCGTCAGTTCTTC. The chain is built from TRBV19 and TRBJ2-1; D is unclear. The V gene lost 3 bases and the J gene lost 13 bases, with 16 bases spanning the gap. This CDR3 region has 13 residues. Germline loops: CDR1 LNHDA, CDR2 SQIVND (reference sequence).

V is TRBV6-2 or TRBV6-3 and J is TRBJ1-1, with D unresolved. This CDR3 spans 14 amino acids. V lost 0 bases to trimming and J lost 7 bases, with 12 bases between them. CDR1 and CDR2 (germline): MNHEY, SVGEGT. CDR3 in amino acids: CASSYSLAADEAFF. The DNA for the CDR3 is TGTGCCAGCAGTTACTCACTGGCAGCCGATGAAGCTTTCTTT.

J is TRBJ1-1 and V is TRBV4-3; D remains ambiguous. V lost 3 bases and J 5 bases, leaving 7 bases between the germline ends. The CDR3 is 12 residues long. CDR1 and CDR2 from the germline V gene are LGHNA and YSLEER. CDR3 in DNA: TGCGCCAGCAGCCAGGGGTCTACTGAAGCTTTCTTT. Translation: CASSQGSTEAFF.

The table lists this clone with a count of one. This chain uses TRBV19 with TRBJ1-6; D not resolved. The length of the CDR3 is 14 residues. The germline gives CDR1 LNHDA, CDR2 SQIVND (reference sequence). The germline V and J ends were trimmed by 6 bases and 4 bases, with 10 bases remaining between them. The CDR3 spells CASRPGYYNSPLHF. Here the CDR3 DNA reads TGTGCCAGTAGACCGGGATATTATAATTCACCCCTCCACTTT.

J is TRBJ2-1 and V is TRBV7-2; 10 bases are a match to TRBD2. V lost 1 base and J lost 6; bases outside the gene matches: 3. CDR3 length: 15 residues. Germline lookup yields CDR1 SGHTA and CDR2 FQGNSA. The CDR3 here is CASSLGLAGVNEQFF. CDR3 coding DNA: TGTGCCAGCAGCTTAGGTCTAGCGGGAGTCAATGAGCAGTTCTTC. The variable domain in full, completed from reference TRBV7-2 and TRBJ2-1, reads GAGVSQSPSNKVTEKGKDVELRCDPISGHTALYWYRQSLGQGLEFLIYFQGNSAPDKSGLPSDRFSAERTGGSVSTLTIQRTQQEDSAVYLCASSLGLAGVNEQFFGPGTRLTVL.

The V call is TRBV5-5, the J call TRBJ2-5; D gene ambiguous. Deletions cut 2 bases from V and 2 bases from J, with 4 bases between. This CDR3 spans 12 amino acids. From germline, CDR1 is SGHKS and CDR2 YYEKEE (reference sequence). CDR3: CASSFGQETQYF. Here the CDR3 DNA reads TGTGCCAGCAGCTTTGGACAAGAGACCCAGTACTTC.

J is TRBJ2-7 and V is TRBV21-1; the table's D call, TRBD2, has no DNA check behind it. TRBV21-1 is flagged as a pseudogene. The CDR3 extends over 17 amino acids. The CDR3 DNA reads as TGTGCCAGCAGCAAAGCGCGAGGGTCCCGAGTTTACTACGAGCAGTACTTC. Translation: CASSKARGSRVYYEQYF.

The V and J genes are TRBV7-2 and TRBJ1-4, with a tentative D call TRBD1 (5 bases). This CDR3 is 13 amino acids long. The germline CDR1 and CDR2 sequences are SGHTA and FQGNSA. The V and J ends lost 1 base and 8 bases respectively, with 8 bases between them. DNA for the CDR3: TGTGCCAGCAGCTTAGGGGGCAGGGAAAAACTGTTTTTT. Translation: CASSLGGREKLFF.

The chain is built from TRBV6-6 and TRBJ1-5; D perhaps matches TRBD1 (5 bases). Germline V gene data show CDR1 as MNHNY and CDR2 as SVGAGI (reference sequence). This CDR3 has 15 amino acids. V was shortened by 6 bases and J by 0 bases, with 12 bases between the two germline ends. Written as DNA, the CDR3 is TGTGCCAGCAGCCATGACAGACTTAGCAATCAGCCCCAGCATTTT. Translating gives CASSHDRLSNQPQHF.

About this clone itself: At one end the junction does not follow the germline gene, possibly because of a read error. This rearrangement joins TRBV7-7 to TRBJ2-1; D possibly corresponds to TRBD2 (6 bases). In germline, CDR1 is SSHAT, CDR2 FNYEAQ (reference sequence). The CDR3 spans 14 residues. CDR3 sequence reads: CASSLDGSGDEQFF. CDR3 DNA: TGTGCTAGCAGCTTAGACGGGAGTGGTGATGAGCAGTTCTTC.

This clone came up once. The chain combines TRBV9 with TRBJ2-1; 11 bases line up with TRBD2. CDR3 length: 16 residues. The germline CDR1 and CDR2 sequences are SGDLS and YYNGEE. Trimming at V came to 1 base and at J to 3 bases, leaving 3 bases not matched to a gene. CDR3 region: CASSVLAGGGYNEQFF. The DNA for the CDR3 is TGTGCCAGCAGCGTATTAGCGGGAGGGGGCTACAATGAGCAGTTCTTC.

The J gene is TRBJ2-7, the V gene TRBV28; 11 bases align to TRBD2. CDR1 is MDHEN and CDR2 is SYDVKM in the germline V gene. The CDR3 is 14 amino acids. The V gene end was trimmed by 5 bases and the J gene end by 2 bases; junction bases not matched to a gene: 2. The DNA of the CDR3 is TGTGCCAGCAGTGAGACTAGCGGGACCTACGAGCAGTACTTC. It encodes CASSETSGTYEQYF.

The chain has TRBV28 and TRBJ1-5; perhaps TRBD1 as D (5 bases). Germline-derived CDR1 and CDR2 are MDHEN and SYDVKM. Trimming removed 8 bases at V and 1 base at J, with 21 bases between. This CDR3 contains 17 residues. The CDR3: CASLPGGVGGSNQPQHF. CDR3 nucleotides: TGTGCCAGCCTTCCCGGCGGGGTCGGGGGAAGCAATCAGCCCCAGCATTTT.

The rearrangement uses TRBV30 and TRBJ1-1; D is undetermined. V was pared by 4 bases and J by 2 bases, with 14 bases between. CDR1 is GTSNPN and CDR2 is SVGIG in the germline V gene (reference sequence). This CDR3 contains 14 residues. The CDR3 is CAWNSGKVNTEAFF. The CDR3 coding sequence is TGTGCCTGGAATTCTGGCAAGGTTAACACTGAAGCTTTCTTT.

The table lists this clone with a count of one. The chain is built from TRBV12-3 or TRBV12-4 and TRBJ2-7, with D perhaps given as TRBD1 or TRBD2 (5 bases each). Trimming took off 4 bases at V and 9 bases at J, with 10 bases between the two ends. The CDR3 runs to 11 residues. DNA for the CDR3: TGTGCCAGCAGTTCGGGTGGGGGGCAGTACTTC. It is translated as CASSSGGGQYF.

The chain is built from TRBV7-2 and TRBJ2-1; 9 bases line up with TRBD2. Trimming took 1 base from V and 7 from J; bases not matched to a gene: 2. This CDR3 comprises 14 residues. Germline CDR1 and CDR2: SGHTA and FQGNSA. CDR3 coding DNA: TGTGCCAGCAGCTTAGGGCTAGCGGGAAATGAGCAGTTCTTC. Its protein product is CASSLGLAGNEQFF. The full variable domain, rest sourced from reference TRBV7-2 and TRBJ2-1, is GAGVSQSPSNKVTEKGKDVELRCDPISGHTALYWYRQSLGQGLEFLIYFQGNSAPDKSGLPSDRFSAERTGGSVSTLTIQRTQQEDSAVYLCASSLGLAGNEQFFGPGTRLTVL.

The V call is TRBV19, the J call TRBJ1-5; TRBD1 matches at 8 bases. Per the germline V gene, CDR1 is LNHDA and CDR2 is SQIVND (reference sequence). V was pared by 5 bases and J by 5 bases, with 5 bases of the junction left unmatched. CDR3 length: 14 residues. The CDR3 bases are TGTGCCAGTAGTGTGAGACAGGGGTATCAGCCCCAGCATTTT. It yields the protein CASSVRQGYQPQHF. Complete variable domain (other parts from reference TRBV19 and TRBJ1-5): DGGITQSPKYLFRKEGQNVTLSCEQNLNHDAMYWYRQDPGQGLRLIYYSQIVNDFQKGDIAEGYSVSREKKESFPLTVTSAQKNPTAFYLCASSVRQGYQPQHFGDGTRLSIL.

This chain joins TRBV2 and TRBJ2-3; TRBD2 matches 12 bases. The CDR3 is made up of 16 amino acids. The germline gives CDR1 SNHLY, CDR2 FYNNEI. V shed 4 bases, J shed 3 bases, and the junction held 5 bases outside the gene matches. CDR3 coding DNA: TGTGCCAGCAGTGGCGTCGGACTAGCGGGAACAGATACGCAGTATTTT. Translation: CASSGVGLAGTDTQYF. The whole variable domain, remainder taken from reference TRBV2 and TRBJ2-3, is EPEVTQTPSHQVTQMGQEVILRCVPISNHLYFYWYRQILGQKVEFLVSFYNNEISEKSEIFDDQFSVERPDGSNFTLKIRSTKLEDSAMYFCASSGVGLAGTDTQYFGPGTRLTVL.

In nucleotides, the CDR3 is TGCGCCAGCAGCCCGGGACAGGGAGACGGTACGCAGTATTTT. Translated, it gives CASSPGQGDGTQYF. The chain employs TRBV5-1 and TRBJ2-3; 9 bases fit TRBD1. V shed 4 bases, J shed 8 bases, and the junction held 8 bases outside the gene matches. The CDR3 has 14 amino acids. Germline V gene lookup returns CDR1 SGHRS and CDR2 YFSETQ.

This sequence joins TRBV2 and TRBJ2-3; D is ambiguous. CDR1 and CDR2 from the germline V gene are SNHLY and FYNNEI. Between the trimmed V and J ends, which lost 8 bases and 7 bases, there was a span of 22 bases. The CDR3 runs 15 residues. As DNA, the CDR3 is TGTGCCAGCTGCCCCGATCAGACCGAGGCTCATACGCAGTATTTT. Amino acids: CASCPDQTEAHTQYF.